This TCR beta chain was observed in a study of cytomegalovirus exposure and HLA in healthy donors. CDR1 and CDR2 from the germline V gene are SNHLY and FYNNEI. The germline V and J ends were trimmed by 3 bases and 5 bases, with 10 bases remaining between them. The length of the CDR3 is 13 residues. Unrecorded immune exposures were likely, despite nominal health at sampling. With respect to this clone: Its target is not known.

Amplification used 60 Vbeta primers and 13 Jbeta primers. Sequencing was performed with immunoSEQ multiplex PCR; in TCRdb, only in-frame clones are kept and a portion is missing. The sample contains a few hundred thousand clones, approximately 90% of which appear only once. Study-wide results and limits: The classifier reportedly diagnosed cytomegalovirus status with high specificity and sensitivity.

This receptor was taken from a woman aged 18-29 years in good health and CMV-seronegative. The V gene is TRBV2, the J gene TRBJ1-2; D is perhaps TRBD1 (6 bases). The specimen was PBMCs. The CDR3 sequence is CASSDRGGYGYTF. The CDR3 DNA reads TGTGCCAGCAGTGACAGGGGAGGGTATGGCTACACCTTC.